There are a few counts of the clone carrying this T cell receptor (beta chain). The data stem from a study of T cell repertoires in cytomegalovirus infection. Germline V CDR1 and CDR2: MDHEN, SYDVKM. The CDR3 sequence is 15 residues long. V dropped 1 base and J dropped 10 bases, with 17 bases sitting between them. TCRdb re-called the reads with MiXCR, one entry per CDR3 protein. This table has roughly 760,000 distinct CDR3 sequences, 35% appearing once. This TCR came from a human donor in good health (CMV status not recorded). Some clones in this sample may be carry-over from other donors' samples. Sequenced material: PBMCs. The chain combines TRBV28 with TRBJ2-1; the D call may be TRBD1 or TRBD2 (7 bases each). The CDR3 DNA reads as TGTGCCAGCAGTTTATTAGGGGGCGGGGGCGAGGAGCAGTTCTTC. It codes for CASSLLGGGGEEQFF. The full variable domain, completed using reference TRBV28 and TRBJ2-1, is DVKVTQSSRYLVKRTGEKVFLECVQDMDHENMFWYRQDPGLGLRLIYFSYDVKMKEKGDIPEGYSVSREKKERFSLILESASTNQTSMYLCASSLLGGGGEEQFFGPGTRLTVL.